These T cell receptor beta chains were read from a single sample in a study of blood T cell repertoires in COVID-19. Sequencing was performed with immunoSEQ multiplex PCR; in TCRdb, only in-frame clones are kept and a portion is missing. The data hold about 280,000 clones, with roughly 85% observed a single time. Sequencing was performed on PBMCs or T cells enriched from blood (not recorded which). These TCRs come from a woman aged 40 to 55 who had recovered from COVID-19. Each CDR3 is given without its conserved first and last residue. Fields, in order: D gene, V gene, clone size, CDR3 protein. A D gene is named only where the DNA matches it firmly. A row's size may be missing; if present it is once, few, many or a size class.

TRBD2	TRBV3-1/TRBV3-2	once	ASSQVNLAGVTGELF
TRBD1	TRBV30	few	AWSRGGTNQPQH
TRBD2	TRBV5-1	few	ASGEGADTGELF
TRBD1	TRBV19	-	ASRRTGNTEAF
-	TRBV7-2	-	ASSLGLGTETQY
-	TRBV28	-	ASSLQGVTEAF
-	TRBV4-3	-	ASSKGSSYEQY
-	TRBV9	-	ASSPYPGTISDYGYT
-	TRBV6-1	once	ASSESVNQPQH
TRBD2	TRBV12-3/TRBV12-4	-	ASSYLAGDTQY
TRBD1	TRBV27	once	ASSPGQARIF
TRBD1	TRBV4-1	-	ASAGDSGGTDTQY
-	TRBV11-2	-	ASSQTRKETQY
-	TRBV14	-	ASSQVVSYNEQF
TRBD2	TRBV7-8	-	ASSLARGETQY
-	TRBV5-1	-	ASSPGSGYT
-	TRBV18	-	ASSFSGMSTDTQY
-	TRBV4-1	-	ATQLSGTHSYEQY
-	TRBV3-1/TRBV3-2	once	ASSQEAGPTGELF
-	TRBV28	-	ASSLPYELNYEQY
-	TRBV24-1	once	ATSASQANQPQH
-	TRBV5-1	-	ASSLGQGGYT
-	TRBV6-5	-	ASSYRPGDTEAF
-	TRBV6-4	-	ASSDRGTGELF
-	TRBV7-9	-	ASMPARGNQPQH
-	TRBV7-2	-	AITLDTSNYGYT
TRBD1	TRBV5-1	-	ASSFNPGQGRTEAF
-	TRBV7-9	-	ASSTAGGWGYT
TRBD1	TRBV15	-	ATSRQRDRGPGELF
-	TRBV9	-	ASDGGEGNEQF
-	TRBV28	-	ASGGALRGTIY
TRBD2	TRBV6-1	-	ASSEAGGRGETQY
TRBD1	TRBV2	-	ASSDGTGRNQPQH
-	TRBV30	few	AWSHGSNQPQH
TRBD2	TRBV2	-	ASSLAATSYEQY
TRBD2	TRBV2	-	ASTPQRLAETQY
-	TRBV5-1	-	ASRLANEQF